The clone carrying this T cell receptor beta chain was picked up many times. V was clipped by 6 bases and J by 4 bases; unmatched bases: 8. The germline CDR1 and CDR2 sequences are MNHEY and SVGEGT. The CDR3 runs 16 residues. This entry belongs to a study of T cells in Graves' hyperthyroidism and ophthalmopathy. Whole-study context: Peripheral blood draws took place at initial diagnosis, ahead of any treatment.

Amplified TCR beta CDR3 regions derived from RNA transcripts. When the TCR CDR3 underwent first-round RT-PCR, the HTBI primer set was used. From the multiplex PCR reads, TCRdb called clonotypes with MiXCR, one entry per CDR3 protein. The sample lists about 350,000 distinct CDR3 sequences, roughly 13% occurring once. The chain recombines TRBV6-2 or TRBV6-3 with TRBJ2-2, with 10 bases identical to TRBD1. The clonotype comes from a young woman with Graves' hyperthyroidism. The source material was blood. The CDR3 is CASRPPGQGTTGELFF. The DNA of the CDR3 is TGTGCCAGCAGACCCCCGGGACAGGGGACCACCGGGGAGCTGTTTTTT.